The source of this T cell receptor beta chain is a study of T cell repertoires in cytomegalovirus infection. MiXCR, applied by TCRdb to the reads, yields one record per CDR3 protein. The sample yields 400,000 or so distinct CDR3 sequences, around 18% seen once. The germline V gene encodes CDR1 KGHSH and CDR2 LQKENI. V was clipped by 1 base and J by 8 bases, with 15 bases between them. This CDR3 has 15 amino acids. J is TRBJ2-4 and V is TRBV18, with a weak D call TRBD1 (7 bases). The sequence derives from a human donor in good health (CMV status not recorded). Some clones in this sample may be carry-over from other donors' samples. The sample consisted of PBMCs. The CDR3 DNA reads TGTGCCAGCTCACCACAGCCAGGGGGGATGGACATTCAGTACTTC. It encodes CASSPQPGGMDIQYF. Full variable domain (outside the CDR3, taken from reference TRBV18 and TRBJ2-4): NAGVMQNPRHLVRRRGQEARLRCSPMKGHSHVYWYRQLPEEGLKFMVYLQKENIIDESGMPKERFSAEFPKEGPSILRIQQVVRGDSAAYFCASSPQPGGMDIQYFGAGTRLSVL.